These 18 T cell receptor beta chains originate from one sample sequenced in a study of blood T cell repertoires in COVID-19. The data were produced by immunoSEQ multiplex PCR, yet TCRdb's version contains in-frame clones alone and is incomplete. The sample yields some 140,000 clones, around 89% seen once. The source material was peripheral blood. These receptors all come from a man aged 50 to 59 with active or convalescent COVID-19.

In this sample, this clone turned up a few times. The gene calls are TRBV19 and TRBJ1-4, with D perhaps TRBD1 (6 bases). Germline V CDR1 and CDR2: LNHDA, SQIVND (reference sequence). V shed 10 bases and J shed 8 bases, with 17 bases lying between them. This CDR3 has 13 amino acids. CDR3 coding DNA: TGTGCCACTGGACAGCCAAAGAACGAAAAACTGTTTTTT. Its translation is CATGQPKNEKLFF.

The chain combines TRBV27 with TRBJ2-7; 7 bases fit TRBD1. This CDR3 contains 15 residues. After removal of 7 bases from V and 6 bases from J, the junction contained 15 bases not matched to a gene. Per the germline V gene, CDR1 is MNHEY and CDR2 is SMNVEV (reference sequence). CDR3: CASTTDQGVGREQYF. CDR3 coding DNA: TGTGCCAGCACAACAGACCAGGGGGTCGGACGCGAGCAGTACTTC.

This clone was detected once. The J gene is TRBJ2-5, the V gene TRBV19; D may be TRBD1 (5 bases). The CDR3 consists of 12 residues. CDR1 is LNHDA, CDR2 SQIVND, per germline (reference sequence). V was cut by 10 bases and J by 7 bases, with 16 bases left in between. The CDR3 bases are TGTGCCACGTACAGGTTCGCAAGGACCCAGTACTTC. Residues: CATYRFARTQYF.

Comments on this clone: One end of the junction is discordant with germline, which a read error may explain. The chain has TRBV11-2 and TRBJ1-1; 10 nucleotides match TRBD1. The CDR3 extends over 18 amino acids. The germline V gene has CDR1 SGHAT and CDR2 FQNNGV. CDR3 nucleotide sequence: TGTGCCAGCAGCCTAGAGAGAATCTCTTGGGACAGGGGCACTGAAGCTTTCTTT. This gives the protein CASSLERISWDRGTEAFF.

This clone was seen a handful of times. The J gene is TRBJ2-5, the V gene TRBV6-2 or TRBV6-3; TRBD2 aligns across 7 bases. Germline V gives CDR1 MNHEY, CDR2 SVGEGT. There are 13 residues in the CDR3. The V segment lost 6 bases and the J segment 2 bases; nucleotides outside the gene matches: 3. The CDR3 is CASSLAVQETQYF. The CDR3 nucleotides are TGTGCCAGCAGCCTAGCGGTACAAGAGACCCAGTACTTC.

This clone was recorded once. The rearrangement links TRBV19 to TRBJ2-3; D possibly corresponds to TRBD1 (6 bases). The CDR3 is 12 amino acids. V lost 3 bases and J 8 bases, leaving 9 bases between the germline ends. Germline CDR1 LNHDA, CDR2 SQIVND (reference sequence). The CDR3 coding sequence is TGTGCCAGTAGTATTCAGGGGACTACGCAGTATTTT. It specifies CASSIQGTTQYF. Supplemented by reference TRBV19 and TRBJ2-3, the full variable domain reads DGGITQSPKYLFRKEGQNVTLSCEQNLNHDAMYWYRQDPGQGLRLIYYSQIVNDFQKGDIAEGYSVSREKKESFPLTVTSAQKNPTAFYLCASSIQGTTQYFGPGTRLTVL.

This clone was recorded once. The chain combines TRBV6-1 with TRBJ1-1; D may be TRBD1 (6 bases). Germline assignment: CDR1 MNHNS and CDR2 SASEGT. This CDR3 is built from 16 residues. The V end was cut by 3 bases, the J end by 4 bases, with 18 bases between. The CDR3 DNA reads as TGTGCCAGCAGTGATCCGCCAGGGGAAAGGGTCACTGAAGCTTTCTTT. Protein product: CASSDPPGERVTEAFF.

The chain has TRBV6-1 and TRBJ1-4; TRBD1 might be the D (6 bases). This CDR3 comprises 16 residues. Per germline, CDR1 MNHNS and CDR2 SASEGT. V was pared by 1 base and J by 6 bases, with 15 bases between. The CDR3 nucleotides are TGTGCCAGCAGTGAAGTATTAGGCAGGGGTTATGAAAAACTGTTTTTT. Its translation is CASSEVLGRGYEKLFF.

CDR3 nucleotides: TGCAGTGCTAGTTGGGACAAAAAGGCCGGGGAGCTGTTTTTT. This translates into CSASWDKKAGELFF. The J gene is TRBJ2-2, the V gene TRBV20-1, with TRBD1 as a possible D gene (6 bases). The germline V gene encodes CDR1 DFQATT and CDR2 SNEGSKA (reference sequence). Trimming stripped 3 bases from V and 6 bases from J, with 14 bases between. The CDR3 consists of 14 residues.

The genes are TRBV5-1 and TRBJ2-6; TRBD1 is a possible D gene (6 bases). Deletions cut 0 bases from V and 7 bases from J, with 17 bases between. The germline gives CDR1 SGHRS, CDR2 YFSETQ. This CDR3 is 17 amino acids long. The chain's CDR3 is CASSLAVQGFGANVLTF. In DNA form, the CDR3 reads TGCGCCAGCAGCTTGGCCGTTCAGGGGTTTGGTGCCAACGTCCTGACTTTC.

The chain joins TRBV7-9 to TRBJ1-2; D uncertain. V lost 5 bases and J 3 bases, leaving 7 bases between the germline ends. The CDR3 sequence is 12 residues long. CDR1 SEHNR and CDR2 FQNEAQ come from the germline V gene (reference sequence). The CDR3 loop is CASSTTDYGYTF. CDR3 nucleotide sequence: TGTGCCAGCAGCACAACAGACTATGGCTACACCTTC.

This clone was counted a few times. Here the CDR3 reads CASSLAQFSYEQYF. In DNA, the CDR3 is TGTGCCAGCAGTTTAGCCCAATTCTCCTACGAGCAGTACTTC. The genes are TRBV6-6 and TRBJ2-7; D ambiguous. The V and J ends lost 4 bases and 0 bases respectively, with 10 bases between them. The germline CDR1 and CDR2 sequences are MNHNY and SVGAGI (reference sequence). The CDR3 totals 14 residues.

The chain carries TRBV7-4 and TRBJ2-7, with D possibly being TRBD1 (5 bases). CDR3 length: 15 residues. The V end lost 1 base, the J end lost 3 bases, and 13 bases lay between the germline ends. Germline CDR1 SGHVT, CDR2 SQSDAQ. CDR3 coding DNA: TGTGCCAGCAGCTTAGGGGCAGGGTTTCTCTACGAGCAGTACTTC. Amino acids: CASSLGAGFLYEQYF.

V and J are TRBV6-5 and TRBJ1-2; 9 positions match TRBD1. With V trimmed by 5 bases and J by 3 bases, 1 base remained unmatched. Germline V lookup: CDR1 MNHEY, CDR2 SVGAGI. The CDR3 loop spans 13 amino acids. CDR3 nucleotide sequence: TGTGCCAGCAGTCGACAGGGGGACTATGGCTACACCTTC. Its protein is CASSRQGDYGYTF.

In DNA form, the CDR3 reads TGTGCCAGCAGCTACCCGAGGGGAGGAGATACGCAGTATTTT. It encodes CASSYPRGGDTQYF. V is TRBV7-2 and J is TRBJ2-3; D is possibly TRBD2 (6 bases). The V gene's germline CDR1 is SGHTA and CDR2 FQGNSA. V was pared by 4 bases and J by 5 bases, with 13 bases between. CDR3 length: 14 amino acids.

The gene calls are TRBV6-5 and TRBJ1-3; weak D call: TRBD1 (6 bases). V was clipped by 8 bases and J by 0 bases, with 11 bases between them. This CDR3 region has 14 residues. The germline V gene encodes CDR1 MNHEY and CDR2 SVGAGI. DNA of the CDR3: TGTGCCAGCGAGGGGGTGGTCTCTGGAAACACCATATATTTT. This gives the protein CASEGVVSGNTIYF.

The CDR3 is CASSQLQGPNSPLHF. For the CDR3, the DNA is TGCGCCAGCAGCCAATTACAGGGACCTAATTCACCCCTCCACTTT. The genes are TRBV4-3 and TRBJ1-6; D may be TRBD1 (6 bases). The germline V gene encodes CDR1 LGHNA and CDR2 YSLEER. The CDR3 covers 15 residues. V was cut by 2 bases and J by 6 bases, with 11 bases left in between.

V usage is TRBV4-1 and J usage is TRBJ2-1; the match to TRBD1 covers 8 bases. CDR3 length: 15 residues. The ends lost 2 bases at V and 8 bases at J; junction bases unmatched: 8. In germline, CDR1 is MGHRA, CDR2 YSYEKL. CDR3 sequence reads: CASSQQGQGRHEQFF. The CDR3 region has the DNA TGCGCCAGCAGCCAACAAGGACAGGGTAGGCATGAGCAGTTCTTC.